The 5 T cell receptor beta chains presented below share a single source sample, sequenced in a study of cytomegalovirus exposure and HLA in healthy donors. 13 Jbeta primers and 60 Vbeta primers were used for the PCR. Produced via immunoSEQ multiplex PCR; TCRdb's table is partial and in-frame only. The table includes around 220,000 clones, roughly 80% detected once. Specimen: PBMCs. The receptors come from a girl aged 2 to 10 in good health and CMV-seronegative.

This chain connects TRBV19 to TRBJ1-5; 9 bases map to TRBD1. Germline CDR1 reads LNHDA; CDR2 reads SQIVND (reference sequence). CDR3 length: 16 residues. Trimming removed 3 bases from V and 4 bases from J; junction bases left unmatched: 7. The CDR3 here is CASSIFSTGGNQPQHF. The CDR3 region has the DNA TGTGCCAGTAGTATCTTCTCGACAGGGGGTAATCAGCCCCAGCATTTT. Full variable domain (outside the CDR3, taken from reference TRBV19 and TRBJ1-5): DGGITQSPKYLFRKEGQNVTLSCEQNLNHDAMYWYRQDPGQGLRLIYYSQIVNDFQKGDIAEGYSVSREKKESFPLTVTSAQKNPTAFYLCASSIFSTGGNQPQHFGDGTRLSIL.

This sequence joins TRBV2 and TRBJ2-5; possible D gene TRBD2, 6 bases. V was clipped by 4 bases and J by 3 bases, with 12 bases between them. The CDR3 is 14 residues long. From germline, CDR1 is SNHLY and CDR2 FYNNEI. CDR3 loop: CASSAMTSKETQYF. The DNA for the CDR3 is TGTGCCAGCAGTGCCATGACTAGTAAAGAGACCCAGTACTTC.

The CDR3 loop reads CASSYDGNQPQHF. CDR3 sequence (DNA): TGTGCCAGCAGCTACGACGGGAATCAGCCCCAGCATTTT. This chain connects TRBV5-5 to TRBJ1-5; D is unclear. The CDR3 consists of 13 residues. Germline V CDR1 and CDR2: SGHKS, YYEKEE (reference sequence). V was trimmed by 3 bases and J by 4 bases, leaving 8 bases between them.

This chain links TRBV5-6 with TRBJ2-4, with 11 bases identical to TRBD1. The CDR3 is made up of 15 amino acids. CDR1 is SGHDT and CDR2 is YYEEEE in the germline V gene. The V gene end was trimmed by 4 bases and the J gene end by 6 bases; junction bases not matched to a gene: 6. CDR3 residues: CASSQEGTGGNIQYF. For the CDR3, the DNA is TGTGCCAGCAGCCAAGAGGGGACAGGGGGAAACATTCAGTACTTC.

This chain uses TRBV10-3 with TRBJ1-4; TRBD1 agrees at 9 bases. With 11 bases clipped from V and 0 bases from J, the junction kept 4 bases outside the gene matches. The CDR3 runs 14 residues. Germline V gives CDR1 ENHRY, CDR2 SYGVKD. CDR3 in DNA: TGTGCCGTCGGACAGGGGACAACTAATGAAAAACTGTTTTTT. Residues: CAVGQGTTNEKLFF.